A selection of T cell receptor beta chains follows, all from one sample in a study of long-term antiretroviral therapy in people with HIV. Produced via immunoSEQ multiplex PCR; TCRdb's table is partial and in-frame only. The sample records tens of thousands of clones, 93% being singletons. The material sequenced was unsorted PBMCs, taken roughly 6.5 years after starting antiretroviral therapy. The source of these receptors is a woman aged 40 to 50 with HIV. The CDR3 runs from the conserved cysteine through the conserved F or W. Fields, in order: V gene, J gene, D gene, CDR3 DNA, CDR3 protein. D genes are given only for firm matches.

>TRBV18|TRBJ1-2|TRBD1
TGTGCCAGCTCACCAAGCTCCGGGACAGCGTCCTATGGCTACACCTTC
CASSPSSGTASYGYTF
>TRBV5-1|TRBJ1-1|TRBD1
TGCGCCAGCAGCTCAGGGGGCAGGGATGTCTTTGAAGCTTTCTTT
CASSSGGRDVFEAFF
>TRBV19|TRBJ1-1|-
TGTGCCAGTAGTCCCGACATCCAGAGGGGGGGCACTGAAGCTTTCTTT
CASSPDIQRGGTEAFF
>TRBV4-1|TRBJ1-2|TRBD1
TGCGCCAGCAGCCCCCCACAGGGGCCCAACTATGGCTACACCTTC
CASSPPQGPNYGYTF
>TRBV7-2|TRBJ2-6|TRBD1
TGTGCCAGCAGCTTAACAGGGGGCCTCTCTGGGGCCAACGTCCTGACTTTC
CASSLTGGLSGANVLTF
>TRBV7-2|TRBJ2-1|TRBD2
TGTGCCAGCAGCTTAGAGCGGGGGGGCCACAATGAGCAGTTCTTC
CASSLERGGHNEQFF
>TRBV10-1|TRBJ2-7|TRBD1
TGCGCCAGCAGTGAGGTACCCGGGACAGGATCCAACTCTCCCGGGGAGCAGTACTTC
CASSEVPGTGSNSPGEQYF
>TRBV7-2|TRBJ1-2|-
TGTGCCAGCAGCACCTCTGGGGGGGGACTCTATGGCTACACCTTC
CASSTSGGGLYGYTF
>TRBV19|TRBJ2-2|-
TGTGCCAGTAGTATTTCCGACAGGGAGGCCGGGGAGCTGTTTTTT
CASSISDREAGELFF
>TRBV9|TRBJ2-1|-
TGTGCCAGCAGCGTAGGGCGGGTGTACAATGAGCAGTTCTTC
CASSVGRVYNEQFF